Listed here are 12 T cell receptor beta chains from one sample, sequenced in a study of T cell responses to AZD1222 COVID-19 vaccine. TCRdb's copy holds only in-frame clones and misses some; the assay was immunoSEQ multiplex PCR. The table lists 100,000 to 150,000 clones, around 83% of them singletons. The sample here was peripheral blood, taken 28 days after the second AZD1222 dose. The receptors stem from an adult who received the AZD1222 COVID-19 vaccine.

This clone was detected only once. The V and J genes are TRBV4-3 and TRBJ2-3; TRBD2 aligns across 7 bases. The length of the CDR3 is 16 residues. Germline assignment: CDR1 LGHNA and CDR2 YSLEER. The J segment lost 4 bases and the V segment lost 0 bases, leaving 7 bases of the junction unmatched. CDR3 amino acids: CASSQDGAGMSDTQYF. The CDR3 DNA follows: TGCGCCAGCAGCCAAGATGGAGCGGGGATGTCAGATACGCAGTATTTT.

The chain carries TRBV4-3 and TRBJ2-1, with D uncertain. CDR1 is LGHNA and CDR2 is YSLEER in the germline V gene. The CDR3 length is 13 residues. V dropped 2 bases and J dropped 4 bases, with 6 bases sitting between them. DNA of the CDR3: TGCGCCAGCAGCCAAACAGAATACAATGAGCAGTTCTTC. Its protein product is CASSQTEYNEQFF.

In DNA form, the CDR3 reads TGTGCCAGCAGCCTAGGGGGACAGCCGAACACTGAAGCTTTCTTT. Translated: CASSLGGQPNTEAFF. The rearrangement joins TRBV3-1 (or the pseudogene TRBV3-2) to TRBJ1-1; 7 bases are a match to TRBD1. The CDR3 spans 15 residues. The J segment lost 1 base and the V segment lost 4 bases, leaving 6 bases of the junction unmatched. CDR1 and CDR2 from the germline V gene are LGHDT and YNNKEL (reference sequence).

The chain has TRBV6-6 and TRBJ2-1; D ambiguous. Germline V gene data show CDR1 as MNHNY and CDR2 as SVGAGI (reference sequence). Trimming removed 4 bases at V and 5 bases at J, with 3 bases between. The CDR3 loop spans 11 amino acids. The CDR3 loop reads CASSWDNEQFF. CDR3 coding DNA: TGTGCCAGCAGTTGGGACAATGAGCAGTTCTTC.

The V gene is TRBV4-3, the J gene TRBJ1-4, with 7 bases identical to TRBD1. After removal of 4 bases from V and 10 bases from J, the junction contained 15 bases not matched to a gene. Germline CDR1 LGHNA, CDR2 YSLEER. The CDR3 loop spans 16 amino acids. CDR3 sequence reads: CASSPYSVTGYRKLFF. For the CDR3, the DNA is TGCGCCAGCAGCCCCTATTCGGTGACAGGGTACCGAAAACTGTTTTTT.

This rearrangement joins TRBV18 to TRBJ2-5, with 9 bases fitting TRBD1. V lost 5 bases, J lost 4 bases, and 8 bases stayed unmatched. The CDR3 runs to 15 residues. CDR1 KGHSH and CDR2 LQKENI come from the germline V gene. CDR3: CASSVGTGRGETQYF. The CDR3 region has the DNA TGTGCCAGCTCAGTGGGGACAGGGAGAGGAGAGACCCAGTACTTC. Using reference TRBV18 and TRBJ2-5 for the parts outside the CDR3, the full variable domain is NAGVMQNPRHLVRRRGQEARLRCSPMKGHSHVYWYRQLPEEGLKFMVYLQKENIIDESGMPKERFSAEFPKEGPSILRIQQVVRGDSAAYFCASSVGTGRGETQYFGPGTRLLVL.

The gene calls are TRBV3-1 (or the pseudogene TRBV3-2) and TRBJ1-6; D remains ambiguous. Germline values: CDR1 LGHDT, CDR2 YNNKEL (reference sequence). This CDR3 has 13 residues. Trimming shortened V by 7 bases and J by 8 bases, and 12 bases separated the two germline ends. The CDR3 loop reads CASKPGPYSPLHF. CDR3 sequence (DNA): TGTGCCAGCAAACCGGGTCCCTATTCACCCCTCCACTTT.

The rearrangement uses TRBV29-1 and TRBJ2-7; possible D gene TRBD1, 7 bases. The CDR3 loop spans 14 amino acids. CDR1 is SQVTM and CDR2 is ANQGSEA in the germline V gene. V was clipped by 4 bases and J by 0 bases, with 13 bases between them. CDR3 nucleotide sequence: TGCAGCGTTGGGGGGGACAGTTACTCCTACGAGCAGTACTTC. It translates to CSVGGDSYSYEQYF.

Remarks on this clone: Other DNA sequences from this sample encode an identical CDR3 as well. The V call is TRBV19, the J call TRBJ1-2; no clear D gene. The germline V gene encodes CDR1 LNHDA and CDR2 SQIVND (reference sequence). There are 12 residues in the CDR3. Trimming left V 5 bases short and J 5 bases short, with 9 bases between. In nucleotides, the CDR3 is TGTGCCAGTAGTCATGGACCTTATGGCTACACCTTC. Translation: CASSHGPYGYTF. Using reference TRBV19 and TRBJ1-2 for the parts outside the CDR3, the full variable domain is DGGITQSPKYLFRKEGQNVTLSCEQNLNHDAMYWYRQDPGQGLRLIYYSQIVNDFQKGDIAEGYSVSREKKESFPLTVTSAQKNPTAFYLCASSHGPYGYTFGSGTRLTVV.

The chain is built from TRBV11-3 and TRBJ2-7, with TRBD1 matching 9 bases. Germline-derived CDR1 and CDR2 are SGHNT and YENEEA. This CDR3 region has 14 residues. The V and J ends lost 5 bases and 2 bases, in that order; junction bases with no gene match: 4. CDR3 residues: CASSPDRGAYEQYF. DNA for the CDR3: TGTGCCAGCAGCCCCGACAGGGGGGCCTACGAGCAGTACTTC. Looking up the rest from reference TRBV11-3 and TRBJ2-7 gives the full variable domain: EAGVVQSPRYKIIEKKQPVAFWCNPISGHNTLYWYLQNLGQGPELLIRYENEEAVDDSQLPKDRFSAERLKGVDSTLKIQPAELGDSAVYLCASSPDRGAYEQYFGPGTRLTVT.

The genes are TRBV6-2 or TRBV6-3 and TRBJ1-2, with TRBD1 as a possible D gene (5 bases). Trimming took 1 base from V and 6 from J, leaving 15 bases between them. The germline CDR1 and CDR2 sequences are MNHEY and SVGEGT. This CDR3 is 15 amino acids long. CDR3 loop: CASSYWAGSLNGYTF. CDR3 sequence (DNA): TGTGCCAGCAGTTACTGGGCAGGGTCGCTTAATGGCTACACCTTC.

This chain joins TRBV11-3 and TRBJ2-1; D is perhaps TRBD2 (5 bases). Germline lookup yields CDR1 SGHNT and CDR2 YENEEA. CDR3 length: 15 residues. Trimming took off 3 bases at V and 1 base at J, with 10 bases between the two ends. CDR3 in amino acids: CASSFGGPSYNEQFF. For the CDR3, the DNA is TGTGCCAGCAGCTTTGGCGGGCCTTCCTACAATGAGCAGTTCTTC.